The entry below describes one T cell receptor beta chain. This clone came up once. The antigen it recognizes is unknown. No much larger clone exists at a distance of one base, and base qualities are not known. V lost 5 bases and J lost 6 bases, and the count of bases not matched to a germline gene is 9. CDR1 and CDR2 (SGHVS, FQNEAQ) derive from the germline V gene. Including the terminal cysteine and phenylalanine, the CDR3 comprises 14 residues. The DNA shown is the 42-base CDR3, in frame from base 1. The receptor library was made with the immunoSEQ multiplex PCR assay. A mixture of 60 forward primers for TCR Vbeta segments and 13 reverse primers for TCR Jbeta segments was used in the multiplex PCR. The CDR3 region of rearranged TCR beta genes was amplified from genomic DNA with a multiplex PCR assay. The amplified TCR beta libraries were sequenced on the Illumina HiSeq System as 87-base-pair reads. Turning to the authors' computational methods: Across the roughly 600 repertoires, a later analysis counted approximately 83 million unique TCR beta chains, around 11 million of which were shared by at least two donors. Raw reads were error-corrected and collapsed into unique sequences with a nearest-neighbor algorithm that merged closely related sequences to remove PCR and sequencing errors. Alignment of CDR3 sequences to IMGT reference sequences was used to assign V, D and J gene segments. Each retained sequence needed at least a six-nucleotide match to both a V gene segment and a J gene segment. Rearrangements were classified as productive when the CDR3 lacked stop codons and remained in frame with V and J, and all other rearrangements were classified as non-productive. CDR3 was defined by IMGT convention, running from the second conserved V-encoded cysteine to the conserved J-encoded phenylalanine. Sequences without an unambiguous match to a single V gene segment were excluded from the earlier analysis of 450 to 750 of the donors. In an earlier analysis of several hundred of the donors, V segments were called functional above 56.7% productive rearrangements and were called segregating when the between-donor standard deviation exceeded 5%. A statistical classification framework was developed to diagnose cytomegalovirus status using the catalog of TCR beta chain sequences. In a later analysis, TCR nucleotide sequences were compared against IMGT/GENE-DB human TR gene sequences so that V and J genes could be assigned. A later analysis assigned CDR3 sequences and most-parsimonious VDJ recombination scenarios with the TCRdist pipeline. In a later analysis, each TCR beta chain was defined by its CDR3 amino acid sequence together with its V-gene family, and reads lacking a unique V-gene family were excluded. In a later analysis, 450 to 600 highly shared, low-generation-probability nucleotide sequences were removed to address suspected cross-contamination and a sequencing artifact. For each public chain, a later analysis derived a clonal expansion index from normalized ranks of inferred template counts within each repertoire. In a later analysis, generation probabilities were computed using a VDJ recombination model fitted to out-of-frame rearrangements, and the results were checked against IGoR. A later analysis scored TCR-TCR, TCR-HLA and TCR-CMV co-occurrence with hypergeometric tests, applying a repertoire-size bias correction to TCR pairs. To estimate false discovery rates, a later analysis permuted the HLA or CMV assignments 20 times. In a later analysis, co-occurring TCRs were grouped with DBSCAN, and TCRdist sequence similarity was added when clustering was performed within HLA-allele-positive subsets. Repertoires with fewer than 30,000 or more than 120,000 public chains, plus five repertoires with anomalous nucleotide sharing, were excluded from co-occurrence clustering. The table comes from immuneACCESS by way of TCRdb, which keeps in-frame sequences with V and J called. Part of the clones is missing from these tables; in studies checked, under half for an unresolved V gene and the rest for unknown reasons. Clone size and the V and J calls come from that table; the DNA yielded D and trimming. The sample table lists 100,000 to 150,000 clones, about two thirds of them with a count of one. 8.2% of the sample goes to the ten largest clones.

This specimen comes from a study of cytomegalovirus exposure and HLA in healthy donors (dated by TCRdb to the late 2010s). Context from the whole study: An earlier analysis of some 550 of the donors reported about 290 Gb of sequence data and some 120 million unique TCR beta sequences from about 200 million T cells. To predict cytomegalovirus infection status, the study brought together high-throughput TCR immunosequencing, statistical association of individual TCRs with disease status, and machine learning. The later analysis used no new phenotypic data to find candidate immune exposures, relying instead on TCR beta sequences and their occurrence across donors. The aim of the study was to test whether cataloging public T cell receptors could identify signatures of past pathogen exposure. Using immunosequencing, the study profiled T cell repertoires from 550 to 750 subjects and related those repertoires to cytomegalovirus serostatus. Besides the first cohort of approximately 670 subjects, a separate validation cohort made up of over 100 different subjects was used. Every repertoire in the discovery cohort had been generated on one and the same sequencing platform. Among around 400 genotyped donors of the cohort, an average of about 220,000 unique TCR beta nucleotide sequences was sequenced per donor, of which 15% to 20% were non-productive. A later genetic analysis used genome-wide SNP genotypes for about 55% of the 666 donors, treating that subset as a discovery cohort. Of the approximately 400 genotyped donors, 65% to 90% fell in the genetic ancestry cluster associated with self-reported Caucasian donors. Donor age, sex, ethnicity and CMV serostatus were compiled alongside the repertoire data. An earlier analysis of approximately 500 of the donors applied high-throughput TCR beta sequencing to assess whether each TCR beta V gene segment acted as functional or pseudogenic. An early release covering just under 650 HLA-typed donors comprised about 290 gigabases of sequencing data and approximately 80 million unique TCR sequences. Both class I and class II loci were covered by HLA typing, at four-digit resolution. Typing coverage varied by locus: roughly 629-630 donors for A, B, C, DRB1 and DQB1; 500 to 550 for DQA1; approximately 570 for DPA1; around 490 for DPB1. Because of strong linkage in the cohort, five DR-DQ haplotypes were treated as single units for association and clustering. To study patterns of TCR occurrence, a later analysis re-analyzed previously published TCR beta repertoires from 666 donors and added high-resolution HLA genotyping. Findings and caveats that apply to the study as a whole: At a false discovery rate of 0.05, a later analysis linked roughly 17,000 TCR beta sequences to specific HLA alleles. Broadly in line with IMGT annotations, most TCR beta V segments showed up in productive rearrangements about 87% or about 30% of the time in an earlier analysis of 587 of the donors. In a later analysis, HLA-associated TCR beta chains showed more clonal expansion and lower generation probabilities than non-associated chains that were equally common. The authors suggested that the approach could potentially be generalized to other disease states and immunological phenotypes. Several of the top co-occurrence clusters appeared to be linked to parvovirus B19, influenza, CMV and Epstein-Barr virus, according to a later analysis. A few of the identified cytomegalovirus-associated TCR beta chains were confirmed in vitro to be specific for cytomegalovirus antigens. The earlier analysis of about 600 of the donors excluded 15 to 20 rarely observed V segments, including chromosome 9 orphons, because counts were too low. The study listed 170 or so TCR beta chains as associated with cytomegalovirus. In a later analysis, TCR association rates were found to vary across HLA loci, with the most associated TCRs seen for DRB1 alleles and the fewest for HLA-C alleles. Compared with the roughly 720-donor mean, donors in an Asian-associated ancestry cluster had fewer N-insertions in productive TCRs, according to a later genetic analysis. Presence/absence analyses assumed roughly uniform sequencing depth across donors, an assumption that may not hold. Most TCR sequences were seen in very few donors, while some public TCRs were found in many individuals. Immune exposure information for the cohort was limited to CMV serostatus. A further reported finding was that TCR beta sequences accurately predicted the HLA-A and HLA-B alleles for most subjects in the first cohort. The classifier was reported to diagnose cytomegalovirus status with high specificity and sensitivity in both the original cohort and the validation cohort. In a later analysis, most CMV-associated TCR beta chains were found to appear HLA-restricted, with HLA associations seemingly driven largely by CMV exposure. The 87-base-pair reads could not distinguish some IMGT-functional V segments, including TRBV6-2 and TRBV6-3, so those segments were excluded. HLA typing was unavailable for some donors at each locus, so association tests used only the typed subset. Only TCR beta chains were sequenced in this cohort, and the absence of alpha or paired-chain data limited detectable features. The sequencing pipeline was judged likely to have produced a cluster of highly shared sequence variants as a technical artifact. Correlated functional status among segregating V segments might reflect linkage disequilibrium, but an unknown experimental factor could not be ruled out. A later genetic analysis associated a missense DCLRE1C variant with V-gene and J-gene trimming of TCR beta chains, and an independent cohort replicated the association. When HLA alleles, especially DR and DQ, strongly co-occurred, attributing TCR associations to individual alleles was difficult.

The cohort consisted of more than 650 healthy bone marrow donors. Cohort members were all nominally healthy when sampled, although unrecorded immune exposures were likely present. The donor tested CMV seropositive, placing the donor among the 289 seropositive members of the cohort. Each donor provided a peripheral blood sample, and peripheral blood mononuclear cells were used for TCR beta sequencing. Genomic DNA extraction from the blood cell samples was performed with the Qiagen DNeasy Blood Extraction Kit. Rearrangement joined TRBV7-8 to TRBJ2-7; 8 bases in between match TRBD2. The receptor was isolated from a woman aged 35 to 49 in good health and CMV-seropositive. Sequencing used PBMCs. The DNA sequence is as follows: TGTGCCAGCAGCCCTTGGACTAGCCACCTCGAGCAGTACTTC. This yields the protein CASSPWTSHLEQYF.